The 19 T cell receptor beta chains below all came from one sample that was sequenced in a study of response to subunit inactivated influenza vaccine. From the RT-PCR reads, TCRdb called clonotypes with MiXCR, one entry per CDR3 protein. Seen here are 500,000 to 700,000 distinct CDR3 sequences, roughly 23% observed once, and the top ten hold approximately 2.9%. These records were also assigned to another study, of T cells expressing NK-cell markers. From that report: Researchers built TCR beta cDNA using 5'RACE template switching with UMIs.

The starting material was CD4+ T cells sorted from PBMCs, obtained 11 to 12 days after vaccination. Every receptor here comes from a man aged 50-59 years who received an inactivated influenza vaccine.

This clonotype has more than one count but fewer than ten. The V and J genes are TRBV2 and TRBJ1-6, with 8 bases identical to TRBD1. The CDR3 spans 14 residues. V lost 4 bases and J lost 7; bases outside the gene matches: 3. CDR1 is SNHLY, CDR2 FYNNEI, per germline. CDR3 coding DNA: TGTGCCAGCAGTGTTGGACAGGGCAATTCACCCCTCCACTTT. Translated, it gives CASSVGQGNSPLHF.

This clonotype came up a few times. This sequence joins TRBV12-3 or TRBV12-4 and TRBJ2-1; D unresolved. This CDR3 comprises 13 residues. The V end was cut by 2 bases, the J end by 4 bases, with 6 bases between. This CDR3 reads CASSLSRYNEQFF. The CDR3, as DNA: TGTGCCAGCAGTTTAAGCAGGTACAATGAGCAGTTCTTC.

J is TRBJ2-7 and V is TRBV24-1; D call uncertain. Trimming cost V 3 bases and J 6 bases, with 8 bases left between them. Germline V gives CDR1 KGHDR, CDR2 SFDVKD. The CDR3 runs 12 residues. The CDR3 region is CATSDPLGEQYF. CDR3 nucleotide sequence: TGTGCCACCAGTGATCCGTTAGGCGAGCAGTACTTC.

V and J are TRBV11-2 and TRBJ2-7; TRBD1 matches at 7 bases. Germline CDR1 and CDR2: SGHAT and FQNNGV. Trimming cost V 5 bases and J 2 bases; bases outside gene matches: 9. The CDR3 spans 15 residues. The chain's CDR3 is CASSPITGAAYEQYF. DNA of the CDR3: TGTGCCAGCAGCCCGATAACAGGGGCTGCCTACGAGCAGTACTTC.

A few counts support this clonotype. The V call is TRBV7-9, the J call TRBJ2-1; 10 positions match TRBD2. V was pared by 5 bases and J by 7 bases, with 14 bases of the junction left unmatched. Germline V gene sequence: CDR1 SEHNR, CDR2 FQNEAQ (reference sequence). CDR3 length: 17 residues. The CDR3 DNA sequence: TGTGCCAGCAGCGCAACCCGGCTAGCGGGAGCTAGGAATGAGCAGTTCTTC. Protein: CASSATRLAGARNEQFF. Using reference TRBV7-9 and TRBJ2-1 for the parts outside the CDR3, the full variable domain is DTGVSQNPRHKITKRGQNVTFRCDPISEHNRLYWYRQTLGQGPEFLTYFQNEAQLEKSRLLSDRFSAERPKGSFSTLEIQRTEQGDSAMYLCASSATRLAGARNEQFFGPGTRLTVL.

The chain is built from TRBV20-1 and TRBJ2-1, with 8 positions matching TRBD1. The CDR3 has 11 residues. Germline assignment: CDR1 DFQATT and CDR2 SNEGSKA (reference sequence). V lost 6 bases and J lost 12; bases outside the gene matches: 7. The CDR3 sequence: CSADRGSGQFF. The CDR3 nucleotides read TGCAGTGCAGACAGGGGAAGTGGGCAGTTCTTC.

The table lists this clonotype with a few counts. CDR3 in DNA: TGTGCCAGTAGTATTCAGCGGGGAAGCACAGATACGCAGTATTTT. This gives the protein CASSIQRGSTDTQYF. The chain links TRBV19 to TRBJ2-3; 7 bases agree with TRBD2. Germline-derived CDR1 and CDR2 are LNHDA and SQIVND (reference sequence). J lost 0 bases, V lost 3 bases, and 3 bases had no gene match. This CDR3 is built from 15 residues.

This clonotype came up a few times. V usage is TRBV4-2 and J usage is TRBJ1-2; possibly TRBD1 for D (6 bases). Per germline, CDR1 LGHNA and CDR2 YNFKEQ. The length of the CDR3 is 14 residues. V was pared by 1 base and J by 4 bases, with 10 bases between. The CDR3 protein is CASSQGGRSYGYTF. The CDR3 nucleotides are TGTGCCAGCAGCCAAGGGGGGCGGTCCTATGGCTACACCTTC.

This clonotype was detected only a few times. CDR3 nucleotide sequence: TGTGCCAGCAGTTGGTCCCTTGCTGAGACCCAGTACTTC. Translated: CASSWSLAETQYF. V and J are TRBV2 and TRBJ2-5; D is unclear. CDR1 and CDR2 from the germline V gene are SNHLY and FYNNEI. The V end was cut by 5 bases, the J end by 5 bases, with 12 bases between. This CDR3 is 13 amino acids long.

This clonotype was counted between two and nine times. This chain uses TRBV12-3 or TRBV12-4 with TRBJ2-2; TRBD2 matches 7 bases. With V trimmed by 3 bases and J by 5 bases, 9 bases remained unmatched. CDR3 size: 16 residues. The chain's CDR3 is CASSLFVTSLTGELFF. The CDR3 nucleotides are TGTGCCAGCAGTTTGTTCGTGACTAGCTTGACCGGGGAGCTGTTTTTT.

V is TRBV30 and J is TRBJ2-7, with D unclear. Germline CDR1 and CDR2: GTSNPN and SVGIG (reference sequence). This CDR3 contains 11 residues. Trimming shortened V by 0 bases and J by 9 bases, and 9 bases separated the two germline ends. The CDR3 DNA sequence: TGTGCCTGGAGTGTAGGGAAAGCGCAGTACTTC. Protein sequence: CAWSVGKAQYF.

This clonotype was counted between two and nine times. This chain uses TRBV12-3 or TRBV12-4 with TRBJ1-6; D unresolved. The CDR3 covers 15 residues. The V gene lost 5 bases and the J gene lost 9 bases, with 17 bases spanning the gap. The CDR3 here is CASSPSRAPGSPLHF. CDR3 nucleotide sequence: TGTGCCAGCAGTCCCAGTAGGGCTCCTGGTTCACCCCTCCACTTT.

This clonotype was detected a few times. This chain links TRBV5-1 with TRBJ1-2; the D is unclear. Germline loops: CDR1 SGHRS, CDR2 YFSETQ. V shed 0 bases and J shed 14 bases, with 23 bases lying between them. The CDR3 is 15 residues long. The CDR3 sequence is CASSLAAGGDAILTF. The CDR3 DNA is TGCGCCAGCAGCTTGGCGGCAGGTGGAGACGCTATTCTTACCTTC.

The sample holds a few counts of this clonotype. The J gene is TRBJ2-7, the V gene TRBV7-9, with no clear D. This CDR3 spans 11 amino acids. The germline gives CDR1 SEHNR, CDR2 FQNEAQ (reference sequence). The V and J ends lost 5 bases and 6 bases respectively, with 8 bases between them. This CDR3 is CASSSSREQYF. DNA of the CDR3: TGTGCCAGCAGCAGTAGTCGCGAGCAGTACTTC.

V usage is TRBV29-1 and J usage is TRBJ1-1, with TRBD1 as a possible D gene (5 bases). Germline V gene data show CDR1 as SQVTM and CDR2 as ANQGSEA. Trimming pared 2 bases from V and 0 bases from J, leaving 13 bases between. The CDR3 spans 15 residues. The CDR3 sequence is CSVEFRERMNTEAFF. CDR3 nucleotide sequence: TGCAGCGTTGAATTCAGGGAGAGGATGAACACTGAAGCTTTCTTT.

This clonotype appeared many times. The chain links TRBV12-3 or TRBV12-4 to TRBJ2-5, with D possibly matching TRBD2 (5 bases). V lost 5 bases and J 1 base, leaving 11 bases between the germline ends. The CDR3 has 14 amino acids. CDR3 bases: TGTGCCAGCAGTCGCCGTGAGGGCCAAGAGACCCAGTACTTC. It yields the protein CASSRREGQETQYF.

This chain joins TRBV20-1 and TRBJ1-1; D not certain. Looked up from germline, CDR1 is DFQATT and CDR2 is SNEGSKA (reference sequence). V was cut by 4 bases and J by 0 bases, with 9 bases left in between. The CDR3 spans 13 residues. CDR3 DNA sequence: TGCAGTGCTAAGAGGGCCATGAACACTGAAGCTTTCTTT. Its translation is CSAKRAMNTEAFF.

This clonotype showed up just a few times. This chain uses TRBV7-8 with TRBJ2-2; 11 bases are shared with TRBD2. The V gene end was trimmed by 0 bases and the J gene end by 4 bases; junction bases not matched to a gene: 4. This CDR3 contains 17 residues. Per germline, CDR1 SGHVS and CDR2 FQNEAQ. In DNA form, the CDR3 reads TGTGCCAGCAGCTTAGCGCGGGGACTAGCGGCCACCGGGGAGCTGTTTTTT. Its translation: CASSLARGLAATGELFF.

This clonotype has a handful of counts. The CDR3 nucleotides read TGTGCCAGCAGTTTTAGGCAGGGTCCCGGAAAACTGTTTTTT. Translation gives CASSFRQGPGKLFF. J is TRBJ1-4 and V is TRBV12-3 or TRBV12-4; tentatively, D is TRBD1 (5 bases). The CDR3 is 14 residues long. With 3 bases removed from V and 10 bases from J, the gap between germline ends came to 15 bases.